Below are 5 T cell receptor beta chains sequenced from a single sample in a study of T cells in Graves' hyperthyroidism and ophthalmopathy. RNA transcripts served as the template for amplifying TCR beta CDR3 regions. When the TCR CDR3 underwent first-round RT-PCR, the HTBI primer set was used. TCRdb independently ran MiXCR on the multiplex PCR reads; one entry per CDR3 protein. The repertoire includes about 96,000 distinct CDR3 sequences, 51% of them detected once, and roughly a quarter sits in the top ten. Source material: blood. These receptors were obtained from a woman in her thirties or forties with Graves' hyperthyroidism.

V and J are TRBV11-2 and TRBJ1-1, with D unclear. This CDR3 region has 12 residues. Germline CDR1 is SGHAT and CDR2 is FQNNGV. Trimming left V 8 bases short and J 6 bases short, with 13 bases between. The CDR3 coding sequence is TGTGCCAGCTCACCGGCGGCGGCTGAAGCTTTCTTT. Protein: CASSPAAAEAFF.

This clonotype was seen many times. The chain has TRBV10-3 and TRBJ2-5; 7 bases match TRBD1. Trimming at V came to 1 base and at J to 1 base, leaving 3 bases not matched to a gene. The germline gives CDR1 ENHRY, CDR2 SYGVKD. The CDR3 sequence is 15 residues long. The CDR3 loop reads CAISEYGTVQETQYF. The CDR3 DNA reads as TGTGCCATCAGTGAGTATGGGACAGTCCAAGAGACCCAGTACTTC.

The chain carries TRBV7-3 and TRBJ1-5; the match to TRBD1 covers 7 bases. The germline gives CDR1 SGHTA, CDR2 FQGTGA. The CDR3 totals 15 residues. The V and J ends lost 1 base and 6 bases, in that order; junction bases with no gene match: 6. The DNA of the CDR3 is TGTGCCAGCAGCTTAAGCAGGGGGGGGGGTCAGCCCCAGCATTTT. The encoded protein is CASSLSRGGGQPQHF.

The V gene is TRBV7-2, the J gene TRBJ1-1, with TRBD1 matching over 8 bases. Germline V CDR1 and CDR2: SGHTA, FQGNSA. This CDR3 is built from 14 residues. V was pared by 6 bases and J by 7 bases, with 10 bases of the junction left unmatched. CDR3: CASSFQGAHGEAFF. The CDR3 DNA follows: TGTGCCAGCAGTTTCCAGGGGGCGCATGGTGAAGCTTTCTTT.

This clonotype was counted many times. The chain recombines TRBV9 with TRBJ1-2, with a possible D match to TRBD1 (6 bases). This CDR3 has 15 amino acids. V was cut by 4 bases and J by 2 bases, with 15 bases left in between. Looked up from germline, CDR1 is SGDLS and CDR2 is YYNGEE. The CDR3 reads CASSTGGQGNYGYTF. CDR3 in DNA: TGTGCCAGCAGCACCGGGGGGCAGGGGAACTATGGCTACACCTTC. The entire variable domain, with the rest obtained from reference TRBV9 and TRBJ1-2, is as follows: DSGVTQTPKHLITATGQRVTLRCSPRSGDLSVYWYQQSLDQGLQFLIQYYNGEERAKGNILERFSAQQFPDLHSELNLSSLELGDSALYFCASSTGGQGNYGYTFGSGTRLTVV.